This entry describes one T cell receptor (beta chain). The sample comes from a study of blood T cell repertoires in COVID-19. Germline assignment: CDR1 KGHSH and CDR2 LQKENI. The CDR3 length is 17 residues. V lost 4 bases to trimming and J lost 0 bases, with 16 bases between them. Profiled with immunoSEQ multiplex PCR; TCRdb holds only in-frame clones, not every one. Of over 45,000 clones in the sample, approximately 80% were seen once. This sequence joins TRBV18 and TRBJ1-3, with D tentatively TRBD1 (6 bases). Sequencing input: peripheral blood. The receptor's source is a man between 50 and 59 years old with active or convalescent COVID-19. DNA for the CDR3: TGTGCCAGCTCACAGGGGCGCGGACAGAGCTCTGGAAACACCATATATTTT. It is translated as CASSQGRGQSSGNTIYF.